A selection of T cell receptor beta chains follows, all from one sample in a study of early T cells in non-severe SARS-CoV-2 infection. MiXCR was run by TCRdb on the 5' RACE reads, yielding one entry per CDR3 protein. Of about 83,000 distinct CDR3 sequences listed, more than 9% are singletons. Sequencing was performed on whole blood. These receptor sequences come from an adult who was a healthcare worker with PCR-confirmed SARS-CoV-2 infection or an uninfected control (not recorded which). CDR3s include the opening cysteine and the closing phenylalanine or tryptophan. Each record gives: V gene, clone size, J gene, D gene, CDR3 DNA, CDR3 protein. D genes are given only for firm matches. Clone size is stated in some rows and not others, as once, few, many or a class when expanded.

TRBV27	many	TRBJ2-7	-	TGTGCCAGCAGTCCGGATGCCTACGAGCAGTACTTC	CASSPDAYEQYF
TRBV20-1	-	TRBJ2-4	-	TGCAGTGCCGTTACCGGGACAATATTGGACATTCAGTACTTC	CSAVTGTILDIQYF
TRBV9	-	TRBJ2-7	-	TGTGCCAGCAGCGGAGGGGGCTACGAGCAGTACTTC	CASSGGGYEQYF
TRBV6-5	-	TRBJ2-3	TRBD2	TGTGCCAGCAGTTACGCTAGCGGGACGACAGATACGCAGTATTTT	CASSYASGTTDTQYF
TRBV27	few	TRBJ2-7	-	TGTGCCAGCTCCGACTCCGGGGGACCCTACGAGCAGTACTTC	CASSDSGGPYEQYF
TRBV29-1	few	TRBJ1-4	TRBD1	TGCAGCGTTGCCACAGGGGGTTCGAGTGAAAAACTGTTTTTT	CSVATGGSSEKLFF
TRBV5-1	few	TRBJ2-7	-	TGCGCCAGCAGCTCCGGGACGATAAGCTCCTACGAGCAGTACTTC	CASSSGTISSYEQYF
TRBV6-6	-	TRBJ2-7	-	TGTGCCAGCAGTCCTCGCGATAGTAGGTCCTACAAGCAGTACTTC	CASSPRDSRSYKQYF
TRBV12-3/TRBV12-4	few	TRBJ1-3	-	TGTGCCAGCACCGGGCGCGGAAACACCATATATTTT	CASTGRGNTIYF
TRBV29-1	many	TRBJ1-2	-	TGCAGCGTTGCCGTGGCCGGGGCCGACTATGGCTACACCTTC	CSVAVAGADYGYTF
TRBV29-1	-	TRBJ2-7	-	TGCGCGATATTTGACAGCTCCTACGAGCAGTACTTC	CAIFDSSYEQYF
TRBV20-1	few	TRBJ1-1	-	TGCAGTGCCCCTCAGGGCTCCCCGTCGGCTTTCTTT	CSAPQGSPSAFF
TRBV5-1	few	TRBJ2-7	-	TGCGCCAGCAAGCCCACCCTAGCGCCCCAAACCTACGAGCAGTACTTC	CASKPTLAPQTYEQYF
TRBV10-3	-	TRBJ1-5	TRBD1	TGTGCCATCAGTGAGTTGGACAGGGACAATCAGCCCCAGCATTTT	CAISELDRDNQPQHF
TRBV9	few	TRBJ2-3	-	TGTGCCAGCAGCGTGGGGGGTACAGATACGCAGTATTTT	CASSVGGTDTQYF
TRBV12-3/TRBV12-4	-	TRBJ2-7	-	TGTGCCAGCAGCCCACGGACTCCTCCCTACGAGCAGTACTTC	CASSPRTPPYEQYF
TRBV5-6	-	TRBJ2-7	-	TGTGCCAGCGAGGGGGTAGCCGGGGACGAGCAGTACTTC	CASEGVAGDEQYF
TRBV24-1	many	TRBJ1-5	TRBD1	TGTGCCACCAGTGAGTCAGGGGGCAGGAGCAATCAGCCCCAGCATTTT	CATSESGGRSNQPQHF
TRBV6-1	many	TRBJ2-2	TRBD1	TGTGCCAGCAGTGCGGGGACAGTGATCACCGGGGAGCTGTTTTTT	CASSAGTVITGELFF
TRBV3-1	-	TRBJ1-1	TRBD1	TGTGCCAGCAGCCTACAGGGGGACACTGAAGCTTTCTTT	CASSLQGDTEAFF
TRBV5-5	few	TRBJ2-1	-	TGTGCCAGCAGCTTCGGCCAGGACTTTTACAATGAGCAGTTCTTC	CASSFGQDFYNEQFF
TRBV5-5	few	TRBJ2-5	-	TGTGCCAGCAGCTCCGGGACGGAAGAGACCCAGTACTTC	CASSSGTEETQYF
TRBV7-6	many	TRBJ1-2	-	TGTGCCAGCAGCTTAGAAGGAGGTCGGAACAGCCCGAACTATGGCTACACCTTC	CASSLEGGRNSPNYGYTF
TRBV28	few	TRBJ2-1	-	TGTGCCAGCAGTTTACAGGGACAAGGTCGGCCGTTCTTC	CASSLQGQGRPFF
TRBV5-1	few	TRBJ1-1	-	TGCGCCAGCAGCCCCGGAACGAGTATAGGGGCTGAAGCTTTCTTT	CASSPGTSIGAEAFF
TRBV5-4	many	TRBJ2-3	-	TGTGCCAGCAGCTCCGATGACAGCCCCACAGATACGCAGTATTTT	CASSSDDSPTDTQYF
TRBV28	-	TRBJ2-7	-	TGTGCCAGCAGAACCATGTGGGGAGAGAATAGCTCCTACGAGCAGTACTTC	CASRTMWGENSSYEQYF
TRBV10-3	-	TRBJ2-3	TRBD2	TGTGCCATCAGTGACGGGACTAGCACCGATACGCAGTATTTT	CAISDGTSTDTQYF
TRBV6-5	many	TRBJ2-1	-	TGTGCCAGCAGTTATTTAGAAGCTTGGTTCTTC	CASSYLEAWFF